The 17 T cell receptor beta chains reported below all come from one sample, sequenced in a study of T cell responses to AZD1222 COVID-19 vaccine. Some clones are missing from TCRdb's copy, which holds only in-frame ones; the method was immunoSEQ multiplex PCR. Of about 110,000 clones listed, 81% are singletons. The sample in question was peripheral blood, obtained on day 0 of AZD1222 vaccination. All receptors derive from an adult in good health.

This clone turned up a few times. The rearrangement links TRBV19 to TRBJ2-5, with 10 bases identical to TRBD2. In germline, CDR1 is LNHDA, CDR2 SQIVND (reference sequence). Trimming at V came to 4 bases and at J to 3 bases, leaving 2 bases not matched to a gene. This CDR3 comprises 14 residues. The CDR3 protein is CASSTGLAEETQYF. The CDR3 DNA follows: TGTGCCAGTAGTACCGGACTAGCGGAAGAGACCCAGTACTTC.

This clone was found a few times. This chain joins TRBV6-2 or TRBV6-3 and TRBJ2-7; 8 nucleotides agree with TRBD2. Losses at the gene ends were 4 bases for V and 6 bases for J; bases not matched to a gene: 8. This CDR3 has 14 residues. Per the germline V gene, CDR1 is MNHEY and CDR2 is SVGEGT. CDR3 loop: CASSSAGVLAEQYF. The DNA of the CDR3 is TGTGCCAGCAGTTCAGCGGGAGTTCTCGCCGAGCAGTACTTC.

The chain combines TRBV2 with TRBJ1-5; D is perhaps TRBD1 (5 bases). CDR1 is SNHLY, CDR2 FYNNEI, per germline. The CDR3 spans 15 residues. Trimming cost V 2 bases and J 4 bases, with 12 bases left between them. CDR3 protein: CASSEWGQGNQPQHF. As DNA, the CDR3 is TGTGCCAGCAGTGAATGGGGCCAGGGTAATCAGCCCCAGCATTTT.

The genes are TRBV12-3 or TRBV12-4 and TRBJ2-7; 9 nucleotides line up with TRBD1. This CDR3 is built from 13 residues. The V segment lost 5 bases and the J segment 7 bases; nucleotides outside the gene matches: 6. CDR3 coding DNA: TGTGCCAGCAGTGTCGGGACAGGGCGGGAGCAGTACTTC. Its translation is CASSVGTGREQYF.

The chain employs TRBV24-1 and TRBJ2-1; the D is unclear. V shed 4 bases and J shed 0 bases, with 15 bases lying between them. CDR1 KGHDR and CDR2 SFDVKD come from the germline V gene. The CDR3 has 17 amino acids. The CDR3 DNA sequence: TGTGCCACCAGTGACTGGGATACTGCCAGCTCCTACAATGAGCAGTTCTTC. It yields the protein CATSDWDTASSYNEQFF.

This sequence joins TRBV30 and TRBJ1-6; D is unclear. Germline CDR1 and CDR2: GTSNPN and SVGIG (reference sequence). Trimming removed 4 bases from V and 9 bases from J, with 13 bases in between. The CDR3 spans 13 residues. CDR3 DNA: TGTGCCTGGAAAAAGGGTATCAGTTCACCCCTCCACTTT. This encodes CAWKKGISSPLHF.

Here the CDR3 DNA reads TGTGCCAGCAGCGACGGGAATAATGAAAAACTGTTTTTT. It specifies CASSDGNNEKLFF. The chain joins TRBV12-3 or TRBV12-4 to TRBJ1-4; unclear D gene. This CDR3 region has 13 residues. V gave up 6 bases and J gave up 4 bases, with 9 bases separating them.

This clone was counted once. The V and J genes are TRBV6-5 and TRBJ2-7; tentatively, D is TRBD2 (5 bases). Looked up from germline, CDR1 is MNHEY and CDR2 is SVGAGI. V lost 6 bases, J lost 7 bases, and 10 bases lay in between. The CDR3 is 11 amino acids. Here the CDR3 reads CASRGGREQYF. The CDR3 DNA sequence: TGTGCCAGCAGGGGCGGGCGGGAGCAGTACTTC.

This chain joins TRBV5-5 and TRBJ2-1; maybe TRBD1 (6 bases). This CDR3 contains 15 residues. Germline CDR1 SGHKS, CDR2 YYEKEE (reference sequence). Trimming stripped 1 base from V and 4 bases from J, with 12 bases between. Written as DNA, the CDR3 is TGTGCCAGCAGCTTGTGGGCAGGGGAGTACAATGAGCAGTTCTTC. Translated: CASSLWAGEYNEQFF.

This clone was detected only a few times. The rearrangement uses TRBV5-6 and TRBJ2-1, with a possible D match to TRBD2 (5 bases). The V and J ends lost 2 bases and 0 bases respectively, with 6 bases between them. CDR1 SGHDT and CDR2 YYEEEE come from the germline V gene. This CDR3 contains 14 residues. The CDR3 sequence is CASSFRDSYNEQFF. CDR3 coding DNA: TGTGCCAGCAGCTTCCGGGACTCCTACAATGAGCAGTTCTTC.

V usage is TRBV7-2 and J usage is TRBJ1-4; perhaps TRBD1 as D (6 bases). The V and J ends lost 4 bases and 8 bases respectively, with 17 bases between them. Germline assignment: CDR1 SGHTA and CDR2 FQGNSA. The CDR3 has 15 residues. The CDR3 loop is CASSYDGRGPEKLFF. CDR3 DNA: TGTGCCAGCAGCTATGACGGCCGGGGGCCCGAAAAACTGTTTTTT.

The chain combines TRBV4-1 with TRBJ2-1; D not resolved. There are 17 residues in the CDR3. CDR1 is MGHRA and CDR2 is YSYEKL in the germline V gene. Trimming cost V 0 bases and J 7 bases, with 19 bases left between them. The CDR3 DNA reads as TGCGCCAGCAGCCAAGATCCTGTTAGGACGGGCACGAATGAGCAGTTCTTC. Protein sequence: CASSQDPVRTGTNEQFF.

V gene TRBV19 combines with J gene TRBJ2-7; 9 bases map to TRBD1. The V and J ends lost 5 bases and 4 bases, in that order; junction bases with no gene match: 3. Germline CDR1 LNHDA, CDR2 SQIVND (reference sequence). CDR3 length: 13 residues. Written as DNA, the CDR3 is TGTGCCAGTAGTCAAGACAGGGGGTACGAGCAGTACTTC. Translating gives CASSQDRGYEQYF.

V gene TRBV6-1 combines with J gene TRBJ1-4; unclear D gene. Trimming removed 3 bases from V and 8 bases from J, with 10 bases in between. This CDR3 has 13 amino acids. In germline, CDR1 is MNHNS, CDR2 SASEGT. The CDR3 region has the DNA TGTGCCAGCAGTGACCGGCCTGGCGAAAAACTGTTTTTT. Its translation: CASSDRPGEKLFF.

This clone was seen only once. The CDR3 spells CASSVLLGGNTEAFF. CDR3 DNA: TGTGCCAGCAGCGTATTGCTGGGAGGGAACACTGAAGCTTTCTTT. This chain connects TRBV9 to TRBJ1-1, with no clear D. The germline V and J ends were trimmed by 1 base and 1 base, with 11 bases remaining between them. The CDR3 loop spans 15 amino acids. The V gene's germline CDR1 is SGDLS and CDR2 YYNGEE.

V and J are TRBV6-5 and TRBJ2-6, with a weak D call TRBD2 (6 bases). CDR1 is MNHEY and CDR2 is SVGAGI in the germline V gene. V shed 2 bases and J shed 6 bases, with 8 bases lying between them. This CDR3 has 14 amino acids. CDR3 loop: CASSYGGPANVLTF. CDR3 DNA: TGTGCCAGCAGTTACGGAGGGCCGGCCAACGTCCTGACTTTC.

The chain uses TRBV9 and TRBJ2-1; tentative D call: TRBD1 (6 bases). Between the trimmed V and J ends, which lost 3 bases and 8 bases, there was a span of 18 bases. This CDR3 spans 15 amino acids. Germline V CDR1 and CDR2: SGDLS, YYNGEE. The CDR3 reads CASSGHRDSFHEQFF. CDR3 sequence (DNA): TGTGCCAGCAGCGGGCACAGGGATTCTTTCCATGAGCAGTTCTTC. Full variable domain (outside the CDR3, taken from reference TRBV9 and TRBJ2-1): DSGVTQTPKHLITATGQRVTLRCSPRSGDLSVYWYQQSLDQGLQFLIQYYNGEERAKGNILERFSAQQFPDLHSELNLSSLELGDSALYFCASSGHRDSFHEQFFGPGTRLTVL.